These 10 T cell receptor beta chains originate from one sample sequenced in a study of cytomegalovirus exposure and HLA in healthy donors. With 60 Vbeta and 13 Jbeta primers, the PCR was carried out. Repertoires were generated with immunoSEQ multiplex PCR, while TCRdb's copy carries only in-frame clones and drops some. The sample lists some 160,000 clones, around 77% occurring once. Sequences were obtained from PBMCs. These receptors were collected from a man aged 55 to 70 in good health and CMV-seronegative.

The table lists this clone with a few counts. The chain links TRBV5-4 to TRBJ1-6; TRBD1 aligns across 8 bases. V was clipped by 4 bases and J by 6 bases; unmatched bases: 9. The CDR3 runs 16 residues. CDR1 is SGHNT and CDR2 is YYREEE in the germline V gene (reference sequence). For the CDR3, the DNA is TGTGCCAGCAGCCACGACAGGGGAATGCGTAATTCACCCCTCCACTTT. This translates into CASSHDRGMRNSPLHF. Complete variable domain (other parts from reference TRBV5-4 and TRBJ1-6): ETGVTQSPTHLIKTRGQQVTLRCSSQSGHNTVSWYQQALGQGPQFIFQYYREEENGRGNFPPRFSGLQFPNYSSELNVNALELDDSALYLCASSHDRGMRNSPLHFGNGTRLTVT.

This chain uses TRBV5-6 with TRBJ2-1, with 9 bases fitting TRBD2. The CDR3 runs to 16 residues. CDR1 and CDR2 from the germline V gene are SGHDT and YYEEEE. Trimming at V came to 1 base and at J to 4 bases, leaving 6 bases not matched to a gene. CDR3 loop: CASSLTLAGLYNEQFF. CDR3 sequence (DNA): TGTGCCAGCAGCTTGACACTAGCGGGTCTTTACAATGAGCAGTTCTTC.

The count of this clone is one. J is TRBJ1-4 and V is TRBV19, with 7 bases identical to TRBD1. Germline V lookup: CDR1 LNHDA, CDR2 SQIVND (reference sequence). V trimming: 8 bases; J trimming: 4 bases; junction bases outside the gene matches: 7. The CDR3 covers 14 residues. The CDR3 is CASHTWDSNEKLFF. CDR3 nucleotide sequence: TGTGCCAGTCACACATGGGACAGTAATGAAAAACTGTTTTTT.

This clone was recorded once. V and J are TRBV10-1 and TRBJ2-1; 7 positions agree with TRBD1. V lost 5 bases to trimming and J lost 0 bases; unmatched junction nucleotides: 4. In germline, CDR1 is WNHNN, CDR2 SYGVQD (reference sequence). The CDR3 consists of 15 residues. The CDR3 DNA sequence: TGCGCCAGCAGTACAGGGGCATCCTCCTACAATGAGCAGTTCTTC. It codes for CASSTGASSYNEQFF.

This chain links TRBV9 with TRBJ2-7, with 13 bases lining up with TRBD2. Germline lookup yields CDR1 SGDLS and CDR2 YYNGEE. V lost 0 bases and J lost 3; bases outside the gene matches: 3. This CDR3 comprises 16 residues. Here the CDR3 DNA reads TGTGCCAGCAGCGTAGCCGGGACTAGCGGGATCTACGAGCAGTACTTC. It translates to CASSVAGTSGIYEQYF.

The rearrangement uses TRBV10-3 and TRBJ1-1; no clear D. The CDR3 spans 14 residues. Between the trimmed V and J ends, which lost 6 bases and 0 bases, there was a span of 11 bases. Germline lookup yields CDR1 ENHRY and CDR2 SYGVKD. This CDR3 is CAISLGSVNTEAFF. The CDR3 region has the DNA TGTGCCATCAGCCTTGGTTCGGTGAACACTGAAGCTTTCTTT.

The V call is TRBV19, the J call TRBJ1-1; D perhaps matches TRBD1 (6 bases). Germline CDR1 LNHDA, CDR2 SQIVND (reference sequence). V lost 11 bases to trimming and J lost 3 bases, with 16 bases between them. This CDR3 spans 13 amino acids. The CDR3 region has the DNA TGTGCCTGTGCAGGGAGACAGGACACTGAAGCTTTCTTT. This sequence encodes CACAGRQDTEAFF.

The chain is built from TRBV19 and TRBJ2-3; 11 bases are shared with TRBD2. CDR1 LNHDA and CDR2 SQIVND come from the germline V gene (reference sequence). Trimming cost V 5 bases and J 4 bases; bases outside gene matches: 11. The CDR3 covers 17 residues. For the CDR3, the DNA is TGTGCCAGTAGTTTTGGGACTAGCGGTTCTTGGGCAGATACGCAGTATTTT. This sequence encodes CASSFGTSGSWADTQYF. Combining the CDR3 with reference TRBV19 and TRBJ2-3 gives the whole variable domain DGGITQSPKYLFRKEGQNVTLSCEQNLNHDAMYWYRQDPGQGLRLIYYSQIVNDFQKGDIAEGYSVSREKKESFPLTVTSAQKNPTAFYLCASSFGTSGSWADTQYFGPGTRLTVL.

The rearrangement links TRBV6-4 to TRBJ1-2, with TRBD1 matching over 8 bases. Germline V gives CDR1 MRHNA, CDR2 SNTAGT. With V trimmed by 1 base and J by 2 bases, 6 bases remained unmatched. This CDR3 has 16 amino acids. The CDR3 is CASSDWQGAFNYGYTF. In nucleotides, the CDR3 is TGTGCCAGCAGTGACTGGCAGGGGGCTTTCAACTATGGCTACACCTTC.

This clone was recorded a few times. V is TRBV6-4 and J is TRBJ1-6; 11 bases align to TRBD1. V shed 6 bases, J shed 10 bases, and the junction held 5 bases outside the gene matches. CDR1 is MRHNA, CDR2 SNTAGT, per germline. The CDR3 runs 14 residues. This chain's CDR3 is CASSRGTGGSPLHF. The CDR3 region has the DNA TGTGCCAGCAGCCGAGGGACAGGGGGATCACCCCTCCACTTT.